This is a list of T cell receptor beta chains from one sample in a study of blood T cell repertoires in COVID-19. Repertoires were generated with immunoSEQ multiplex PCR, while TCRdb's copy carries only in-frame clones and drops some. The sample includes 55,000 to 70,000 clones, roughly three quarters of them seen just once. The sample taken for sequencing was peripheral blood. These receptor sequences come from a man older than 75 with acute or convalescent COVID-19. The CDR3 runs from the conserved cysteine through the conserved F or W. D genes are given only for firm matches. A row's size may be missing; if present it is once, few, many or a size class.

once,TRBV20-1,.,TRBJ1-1,TGCAGTGTAGGCAGGGACACTGAAGCTTTCTTT,CSVGRDTEAFF
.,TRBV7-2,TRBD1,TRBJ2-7,TGTGCCAGCAGCAGCAGAGGACAGGGGAACGAGCAGTACTTC,CASSSRGQGNEQYF
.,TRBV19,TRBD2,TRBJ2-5,TGTGCCAGTAGTTCCCTAGCGGGGAACCAAGAGACCCAGTACTTC,CASSSLAGNQETQYF
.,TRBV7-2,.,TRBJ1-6,TGTGCCAGCAGCTTTCTTACACAAAATTCACCCCTCCACTTT,CASSFLTQNSPLHF
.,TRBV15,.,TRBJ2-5,TGTGCCACCAGCAGAGATCCTGGGGGGGAGACCCAGTACTTC,CATSRDPGGETQYF
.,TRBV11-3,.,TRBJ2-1,TGTGCCAGCAGCTGGCGACTCCGGGACATCTACAATGAGCAGTTCTTC,CASSWRLRDIYNEQFF
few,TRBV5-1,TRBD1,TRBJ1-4,TGCGCCAGCAGCTCGGGACAGGGAGAGGAAAAACTGTTTTTT,CASSSGQGEEKLFF
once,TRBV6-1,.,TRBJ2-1,TGTGCCAGCAGTGAACAGGGCTATGAGCAGTTCTTC,CASSEQGYEQFF
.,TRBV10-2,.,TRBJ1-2,TGCGCCAGCAGTGAAAACAGCCGGGCGGGATATGGCTACACCTTC,CASSENSRAGYGYTF
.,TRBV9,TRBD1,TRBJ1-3,TGTGCCAGCAGCCCACTACCGGGACAGGGAAACACCATATATTTT,CASSPLPGQGNTIYF
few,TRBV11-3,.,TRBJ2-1,TGTGCCAGCAGCTTAGGGAGCTCCTACAATGAGCAGTTCTTC,CASSLGSSYNEQFF
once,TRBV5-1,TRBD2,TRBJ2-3,TGCGCCAGCAGCTTGGGACTAGCGGCCTTCACAGATACGCAGTATTTT,CASSLGLAAFTDTQYF
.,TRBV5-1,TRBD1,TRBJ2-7,TGCGCCAGCAGCTGGGACAGGGATGGGGAGCAGTACTTC,CASSWDRDGEQYF
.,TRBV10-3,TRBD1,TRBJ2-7,TGTGCCATCAGTGAGGGACAGGGCGCCTACGAGCAGTACTTC,CAISEGQGAYEQYF
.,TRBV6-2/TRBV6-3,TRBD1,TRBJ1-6,TGTGCCAGCAGTTATTACCGGACAGGGAAGTTGAATTCACCCCTCCACTTT,CASSYYRTGKLNSPLHF
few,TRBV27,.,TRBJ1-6,TGTGCCAGCACCCCAGACATGGGCTATTCACCCCTCCACTTT,CASTPDMGYSPLHF